These T cell receptor beta chains were read from a single sample in a study of graft-versus-host responses after intestinal transplantation. The method was immunoSEQ multiplex PCR; TCRdb's version includes in-frame clones alone and lacks a portion of them. This sample has more than 65,000 clones, with roughly 87% found just once. These receptors are not linked to any known antigen. Sequenced material: unstimulated CD8+ T cells sorted from spleen or lymph node cells, taken before intestinal transplant. The receptors here all came from a human donor who received an intestinal transplant. CDR3s include the opening cysteine and the closing phenylalanine or tryptophan. The order of the fields is clone size, CDR3 length, D gene, V gene, J gene, CDR3 protein, CDR3 DNA. D genes are given only for firm matches. Not all rows give a size; the values are once, few, many and, for expanded clones, a class.

NA	15	NA	TRBV4-1	TRBJ2-3	CASSHRQVRTDTQYF	TGCGCCAGCAGCCACAGACAGGTACGCACAGATACGCAGTATTTT
NA	13	NA	TRBV7-3	TRBJ1-1	CASSSTRDTEAFF	TGTGCCAGCAGCTCAACGAGGGACACAGAAGCTTTCTTT
NA	11	NA	TRBV5-8	TRBJ2-5	CASSLPQGQYF	TGTGCCAGCAGCTTACCACAGGGCCAGTACTTC
NA	15	NA	TRBV7-8	TRBJ1-2	CASSLGSTGNYGYTF	TGTGCCAGCAGCTTGGGATCCACAGGAAACTATGGCTACACCTTC
NA	15	NA	TRBV5-1	TRBJ2-5	CASSPGLGVSETQYF	TGCGCCAGCAGCCCCGGACTGGGAGTCTCAGAGACCCAGTACTTC
once	18	NA	TRBV18	TRBJ2-5	CASSPPSTEGRYRETQYF	TGTGCCAGCTCACCACCCTCCACGGAGGGGCGTTATCGGGAGACCCAGTACTTC
NA	15	NA	TRBV4-2	TRBJ1-2	CASSVSSGDVQGYTF	TGTGCCAGCAGCGTAAGCTCAGGGGACGTTCAAGGCTACACCTTC
NA	14	NA	TRBV28	TRBJ1-2	CASSFATGGDGYTF	TGTGCCAGCAGTTTCGCGACGGGGGGGGATGGCTACACCTTC
NA	11	NA	TRBV2	TRBJ1-2	CASGEGYGYTF	TGTGCCAGCGGGGAGGGCTATGGCTACACCTTC
NA	12	NA	TRBV6-5	TRBJ1-4	CASSAARGKLFF	TGTGCCAGCAGCGCCGCCAGGGGAAAACTGTTTTTT
NA	14	NA	TRBV27	TRBJ2-1	CASMGLSSYNEQFF	TGTGCCAGCATGGGGCTGAGCTCCTACAATGAGCAGTTCTTC
once	13	NA	TRBV12-5	TRBJ2-1	CASGSAGGNEQFF	TGTGCTAGTGGTTCCGCCGGGGGCAATGAGCAGTTCTTC
NA	14	NA	TRBV6-5	TRBJ1-2	CASSYAPGNYGYTF	TGTGCCAGCAGTTACGCGCCGGGGAACTATGGCTACACCTTC
NA	14	NA	TRBV5-1	TRBJ1-3	CASKGVVAGNTIYF	TGCGCCAGCAAGGGGGTTGTAGCTGGAAACACCATATATTTT
NA	13	NA	TRBV5-4	TRBJ1-1	CASSGLMNTEAFF	TGTGCCAGCAGCGGACTCATGAACACTGAAGCTTTCTTT
NA	15	TRBD1	TRBV4-1	TRBJ1-1	CASSLGTGGNTEAFF	TGCGCCAGCAGCCTAGGGACAGGAGGGAACACTGAAGCTTTCTTT
NA	14	NA	TRBV4-1	TRBJ1-2	CASTPDPQSDGYTF	TGCGCCAGCACCCCAGACCCCCAGTCAGATGGCTACACCTTC
NA	15	NA	TRBV7-9	TRBJ2-5	CASSQPQGLEETQYF	TGTGCCAGCAGCCAACCACAGGGTCTGGAAGAGACCCAGTACTTC
once	16	TRBD2	TRBV4-1	TRBJ2-1	CASSQEQRGGLDEQFF	TGCGCCAGCAGCCAAGAACAGCGGGGGGGCTTGGATGAGCAGTTCTTC
NA	12	NA	TRBV5-6	TRBJ2-7	CASSLGTDRQYF	TGTGCCAGCAGCTTGGGGACGGACAGACAGTACTTC
NA	13	NA	TRBV27	TRBJ1-2	CASSLSASNDYTF	TGTGCCAGCAGTTTATCGGCATCAAACGACTACACCTTC
NA	12	NA	TRBV2	TRBJ1-1	CASSQDLTEAFF	TGTGCCAGCAGCCAGGATCTTACTGAAGCTTTCTTT
NA	18	TRBD2	TRBV9	TRBJ2-1	CASSVGWASGGQDNEQFF	TGTGCCAGCAGCGTAGGTTGGGCTAGCGGGGGGCAGGACAATGAGCAGTTCTTC
NA	18	NA	TRBV5-5	TRBJ2-1	CASSLELPGDVSYNEQFF	TGTGCCAGCAGCTTGGAACTTCCGGGGGACGTCTCCTACAATGAGCAGTTCTTC
NA	15	NA	TRBV19	TRBJ2-7	CASSEGWGHLYEQYF	TGTGCCAGTAGTGAAGGGTGGGGGCACCTCTACGAGCAGTACTTC
NA	18	NA	TRBV21-1	TRBJ2-1	CASSKIEGLAGSYNEQFF	TGTGCCAGCAGCAAAATAGAGGGACTTGCGGGGTCATACAATGAGCAGTTCTTC
NA	14	NA	TRBV27	TRBJ2-7	CASSLSPGGYEQYF	TGTGCCAGCAGTTTATCCCCAGGGGGGTACGAGCAGTACTTC
NA	14	TRBD2	TRBV7-6	TRBJ2-7	CASSFAAGGYEQYF	TGTGCCAGCAGCTTTGCAGCGGGGGGCTACGAGCAGTACTTC
NA	13	NA	TRBV29-1	TRBJ2-2	CSVVEGTTGELFF	TGCAGCGTTGTGGAGGGTACTACCGGGGAGCTGTTTTTT
NA	13	NA	TRBV7-9	TRBJ1-3	CASSLERGDTIYF	TGTGCCAGCAGCTTAGAACGGGGGGACACCATATATTTT
NA	15	TRBD2	TRBV27	TRBJ2-1	CASSLPPLAGWEQFF	TGTGCCAGCAGTTTACCCCCCCTAGCGGGGTGGGAGCAGTTCTTC
NA	12	NA	TRBV27	TRBJ2-2	CASSFGTRELFF	TGTGCCAGCAGTTTTGGGACAAGGGAGCTGTTTTTT
NA	12	NA	TRBV7-9	TRBJ1-1	CASSLTGTEAFF	TGTGCCAGCAGCTTAACAGGGACTGAAGCTTTCTTT
once	14	TRBD1	TRBV7-9	TRBJ1-4	CASSRGQADEKLFF	TGTGCCAGCAGCCGTGGACAGGCTGATGAAAAACTGTTTTTT
once	14	NA	TRBV11-2	TRBJ1-1	CASSSQLLNTEAFF	TGTGCCAGCAGCTCCCAACTTCTAAACACTGAAGCTTTCTTT
NA	14	NA	TRBV10-3	TRBJ1-2	CAISESPGGYGYTF	TGTGCCATCAGTGAGTCGCCCGGCGGCTATGGCTACACCTTC
NA	16	TRBD2	TRBV19	TRBJ2-1	CASSPPAGGTMNEQFF	TGTGCCAGTAGTCCACCCGCGGGGGGGACAATGAATGAGCAGTTCTTC
NA	12	NA	TRBV6-6	TRBJ2-7	CASLTETYEQYF	TGTGCCAGCCTAACAGAGACCTACGAGCAGTACTTC
NA	14	NA	TRBV5-6	TRBJ1-1	CASSLGGWNTEAFF	TGTGCCAGCAGCTTGGGTGGCTGGAACACTGAAGCTTTCTTT
NA	15	NA	TRBV5-5	TRBJ1-6	CASSSGGFYNSPLHF	TGTGCCAGCAGCTCCGGAGGATTTTATAATTCACCCCTCCACTTT
NA	17	TRBD1	TRBV25-1	TRBJ1-2	CASSELSQGEANYGYTF	TGTGCCAGCAGTGAATTGAGCCAGGGGGAGGCTAACTATGGCTACACCTTC
few	14	NA	TRBV10-2	TRBJ1-1	CASLGQGGNTEAFF	TGCGCCAGCCTGGGGCAGGGCGGGAACACTGAAGCTTTCTTT
NA	13	NA	TRBV13	TRBJ2-1	CASSLELVNEQFF	TGTGCCAGCAGCTTAGAACTTGTAAATGAGCAGTTCTTC
NA	14	NA	TRBV6-5	TRBJ2-1	CASSYGSLGNEQFF	TGTGCCAGCAGTTACGGGAGTCTCGGCAATGAGCAGTTCTTC
NA	16	NA	TRBV5-8	TRBJ2-7	CASSLASGHLSYEQYF	TGTGCCAGCAGCTTGGCCTCGGGACACCTCTCCTACGAGCAGTACTTC
once	16	TRBD1	TRBV15	TRBJ1-5	CATSTTTGVSNQPQHF	TGTGCCACCAGCACCACGACAGGGGTGAGCAATCAGCCCCAGCATTTT
NA	14	TRBD2	TRBV6-1	TRBJ2-1	CATPRSGGAPEQFF	TGTGCCACCCCACGTAGCGGGGGGGCCCCTGAGCAGTTCTTC
NA	13	NA	TRBV9	TRBJ2-7	CASSVGDTDEQYF	TGTGCCAGCAGCGTAGGGGACACAGACGAGCAGTACTTC
NA	15	TRBD2	TRBV6-4	TRBJ2-3	CASSDIAGSTDTQYF	TGTGCCAGCAGTGACATAGCGGGGAGCACAGATACGCAGTATTTT
NA	16	NA	TRBV11-3	TRBJ2-2	CASSLGGQRNTGELFF	TGTGCCAGCAGCTTAGGGGGACAAAGGAACACCGGGGAGCTGTTTTTT
NA	14	TRBD2	TRBV19	TRBJ2-1	CASSGGGDYNEQFF	TGTGCCAGCAGCGGGGGGGGCGACTACAATGAGCAGTTCTTC
NA	13	TRBD2	TRBV6-8	TRBJ2-5	CASSYQQREEQYF	TGTGCCAGCAGTTACCAACAGCGGGAAGAGCAGTACTTC